This is a list of T cell receptor beta chains from one sample in a study of blood T cell repertoires in COVID-19. The protocol was immunoSEQ multiplex PCR, while the TCRdb copy is restricted to in-frame clones and leaves out a portion. The sample carries over 90,000 clones, around 72% recorded once. The material sequenced was peripheral blood. The receptor set was obtained from an older man with COVID-19, enrolled during active disease. The CDR3 runs from the conserved cysteine through the conserved F or W. The D gene is left open where the match is weak. The size entry is marked missing in some rows and otherwise reads once, few, many or a size class.

CDR3 DNA: TGTGCCAGCAGTTTACCCTTATCCAGACTAGCGGGAGCCTACGAGCAGTACTTC
CDR3 protein: CASSLPLSRLAGAYEQYF
clone size: -
V gene: TRBV28
J gene: TRBJ2-7
D gene: TRBD2

CDR3 DNA: TGTGCCAGCAGCTTAGTGAGGGACATAGCCTACGAGCAGTACTTC
CDR3 protein: CASSLVRDIAYEQYF
clone size: -
V gene: TRBV7-2
J gene: TRBJ2-7
D gene: -

CDR3 DNA: TGTGCCAGCAGTTTAGGAGCGGGTGTGAACACTGAAGCTTTCTTT
CDR3 protein: CASSLGAGVNTEAFF
clone size: once
V gene: TRBV28
J gene: TRBJ1-1
D gene: -

CDR3 DNA: TGCGCCAGCAGCCGACGACAGGGGGCCCTTTTGGATGGCTACACCTTC
CDR3 protein: CASSRRQGALLDGYTF
clone size: -
V gene: TRBV4-3
J gene: TRBJ1-2
D gene: TRBD1

CDR3 DNA: TGCAGCGTTGCCCATGGGACAACTAATCAGCCCCAGCATTTT
CDR3 protein: CSVAHGTTNQPQHF
clone size: -
V gene: TRBV29-1
J gene: TRBJ1-5
D gene: -

CDR3 DNA: TGTGCCAGCAGTTGGGGACAGGGATATGGCTACACCTTC
CDR3 protein: CASSWGQGYGYTF
clone size: once
V gene: TRBV25-1
J gene: TRBJ1-2
D gene: TRBD1

CDR3 DNA: TGTGCCAGCAGCTTGGCCGTGTACAATCACTATGGCTACACCTTC
CDR3 protein: CASSLAVYNHYGYTF
clone size: -
V gene: TRBV5-5
J gene: TRBJ1-2
D gene: -

CDR3 DNA: TGTGCCAGCAGCTTCGCAGGAGGAGCGAACACCGGGGAGCTGTTTTTT
CDR3 protein: CASSFAGGANTGELFF
clone size: -
V gene: TRBV7-3
J gene: TRBJ2-2
D gene: -

CDR3 DNA: TGTGCCAGCAGCGCGACAGGCAATCAGCCCCAGCATTTT
CDR3 protein: CASSATGNQPQHF
clone size: -
V gene: TRBV9
J gene: TRBJ1-5
D gene: -

CDR3 DNA: TGTGCCAGCAGCCTACCCGGGGAGGGGACTGAAGCTTTCTTT
CDR3 protein: CASSLPGEGTEAFF
clone size: -
V gene: TRBV7-9
J gene: TRBJ1-1
D gene: -

CDR3 DNA: TGTGCCAGTAGTATCACAGGGGGCGGAGGGCCCCAGCATTTT
CDR3 protein: CASSITGGGGPQHF
clone size: -
V gene: TRBV19
J gene: TRBJ1-5
D gene: TRBD1

CDR3 DNA: TGTGCCAGCTCACAGGGGACTAGCGGAGTGAGCTCCTACGAGCAGTACTTC
CDR3 protein: CASSQGTSGVSSYEQYF
clone size: -
V gene: TRBV18
J gene: TRBJ2-7
D gene: TRBD2

CDR3 DNA: TGTGCCAGCAGCTTGAGGGTTGCCTATGGCTACACCTTC
CDR3 protein: CASSLRVAYGYTF
clone size: -
V gene: TRBV28
J gene: TRBJ1-2
D gene: -

CDR3 DNA: TGTGCCAGCAGCCAAGTAACTCCAGGGGGCAGTTCTCGTGGCTACACCTTC
CDR3 protein: CASSQVTPGGSSRGYTF
clone size: -
V gene: TRBV3-1/TRBV3-2
J gene: TRBJ1-2
D gene: TRBD1

CDR3 DNA: TGTGCCAGCAGCACACAGGCGCCGCGGGGGAACACCGGGGAGCTGTTTTTT
CDR3 protein: CASSTQAPRGNTGELFF
clone size: few
V gene: TRBV9
J gene: TRBJ2-2
D gene: -

CDR3 DNA: TGCGCCAGCAGCCCCACTGGGACAGGCACCGGGGAGCTGTTTTTT
CDR3 protein: CASSPTGTGTGELFF
clone size: -
V gene: TRBV4-3
J gene: TRBJ2-2
D gene: TRBD1

CDR3 DNA: TGTGCCAGTAGTATCAAGGGGATGGGGAACTATGGCTACACCTTC
CDR3 protein: CASSIKGMGNYGYTF
clone size: -
V gene: TRBV19
J gene: TRBJ1-2
D gene: -

CDR3 DNA: TGTGCCAGTAGTACACGGACTAGCGGGGAGCTGTTTTTT
CDR3 protein: CASSTRTSGELFF
clone size: -
V gene: TRBV19
J gene: TRBJ2-2
D gene: TRBD2

CDR3 DNA: TGTGCCAGCAGCAAAGAGAGAGGATCTGGGGCCAACGTCCTGACTTTC
CDR3 protein: CASSKERGSGANVLTF
clone size: -
V gene: TRBV4-2
J gene: TRBJ2-6
D gene: -

CDR3 DNA: TGTGCCAGCAGCCAAGCCGGGACATACAACCCCTGCGAGCAGTACTTC
CDR3 protein: CASSQAGTYNPCEQYF
clone size: -
V gene: TRBV3-1/TRBV3-2
J gene: TRBJ2-7
D gene: -

CDR3 DNA: TGTGCCAGCTCTTCCGACAGGGGGTATCAGCCCCAGCATTTT
CDR3 protein: CASSSDRGYQPQHF
clone size: -
V gene: TRBV2
J gene: TRBJ1-5
D gene: TRBD1

CDR3 DNA: TGTGCCAGCAGCTTTCCCGTCGGGGAGCTGTTTTTT
CDR3 protein: CASSFPVGELFF
clone size: -
V gene: TRBV7-2
J gene: TRBJ2-2
D gene: -

CDR3 DNA: TGTGCCAGCAGACAGGGAACTTACAATGAGCAGTTCTTC
CDR3 protein: CASRQGTYNEQFF
clone size: -
V gene: TRBV6-5
J gene: TRBJ2-1
D gene: -

CDR3 DNA: TGTGCCAGCAGCGTGATGGGCGTTCCTAACACCGGGGAGCTGTTTTTT
CDR3 protein: CASSVMGVPNTGELFF
clone size: -
V gene: TRBV9
J gene: TRBJ2-2
D gene: -

CDR3 DNA: TGTGCCAGTAGGGAATCCTCCGGGACAGGGTATTATGGCTACACCTTC
CDR3 protein: CASRESSGTGYYGYTF
clone size: once
V gene: TRBV19
J gene: TRBJ1-2
D gene: TRBD1

CDR3 DNA: TGCGCCACCTCCCCCCGGGAGAACACTGAAGCTTTCTTT
CDR3 protein: CATSPRENTEAFF
clone size: -
V gene: TRBV5-1
J gene: TRBJ1-1
D gene: -

CDR3 DNA: TGTGCCAGCAGTTTCAGAACCGGACAGGTAATCGCAGAGACCCAGTACTTC
CDR3 protein: CASSFRTGQVIAETQYF
clone size: -
V gene: TRBV28
J gene: TRBJ2-5
D gene: TRBD1

CDR3 DNA: TGTGCCAGCAGCCACCCCAATCCCGGGACAACGAGAAACACCATATATTTT
CDR3 protein: CASSHPNPGTTRNTIYF
clone size: few
V gene: TRBV14
J gene: TRBJ1-3
D gene: -

CDR3 DNA: TGCGCCAGCAGCCCGGACAGGGCCATTTCTGGAAACACCATATATTTT
CDR3 protein: CASSPDRAISGNTIYF
clone size: -
V gene: TRBV4-3
J gene: TRBJ1-3
D gene: TRBD1

CDR3 DNA: TGCGCCAGCAGCTCTGCCCCTAGCGGGGCCTACAATGAGCAGTTCTTC
CDR3 protein: CASSSAPSGAYNEQFF
clone size: -
V gene: TRBV5-1
J gene: TRBJ2-1
D gene: TRBD2

CDR3 DNA: TGTGCCAGCAGCCTCCCCGACACCGGGGAGCTGTTTTTT
CDR3 protein: CASSLPDTGELFF
clone size: -
V gene: TRBV5-6
J gene: TRBJ2-2
D gene: -

CDR3 DNA: TGTGCCACCAGTGTCGGAGCTGAGCAGTTCTTC
CDR3 protein: CATSVGAEQFF
clone size: -
V gene: TRBV24-1
J gene: TRBJ2-1
D gene: -

CDR3 DNA: TGTGCCAGCAGTAACTCGCCCCCCTACGAGCAGTACTTC
CDR3 protein: CASSNSPPYEQYF
clone size: -
V gene: TRBV28
J gene: TRBJ2-7
D gene: -

CDR3 DNA: TGTGCCAGCAGCTCAAACACCAACACTGAAGCTTTCTTT
CDR3 protein: CASSSNTNTEAFF
clone size: -
V gene: TRBV7-9
J gene: TRBJ1-1
D gene: -

CDR3 DNA: TGTGCCAGCAGCCAGGCTCCGGGACAGGGGCGCGAGCAGTACTTC
CDR3 protein: CASSQAPGQGREQYF
clone size: few
V gene: TRBV14
J gene: TRBJ2-7
D gene: TRBD1

CDR3 DNA: TGCGCCAGCAGCTTGGTGGCGGGACTTAACATTCAGTACTTC
CDR3 protein: CASSLVAGLNIQYF
clone size: -
V gene: TRBV5-1
J gene: TRBJ2-4
D gene: -

CDR3 DNA: TGTGCCAGCAACGAACCGCCAGGGCCCCAGCATTTT
CDR3 protein: CASNEPPGPQHF
clone size: few
V gene: TRBV28
J gene: TRBJ1-5
D gene: -

CDR3 DNA: TGTGCCAGCACCTCACTAGCGGGAGGACATGAGCAGTTCTTC
CDR3 protein: CASTSLAGGHEQFF
clone size: -
V gene: TRBV6-5
J gene: TRBJ2-1
D gene: TRBD2

CDR3 DNA: TGTGCCAGCAGTTTTCAGAACTATAATTCACCCCTCCACTTT
CDR3 protein: CASSFQNYNSPLHF
clone size: -
V gene: TRBV27
J gene: TRBJ1-6
D gene: -

CDR3 DNA: TGTGCCAGCAGTTTAAAATGGGTCTACGAGGTGAGTGGAACTGAAGCTTTCTTT
CDR3 protein: CASSLKWVYEVSGTEAFF
clone size: -
V gene: TRBV27
J gene: TRBJ1-1
D gene: -

CDR3 DNA: TGTGCCAGCAGTTTAAAAGGGACCGGGACTAGCAGAGATACGCAGTATTTT
CDR3 protein: CASSLKGTGTSRDTQYF
clone size: -
V gene: TRBV27
J gene: TRBJ2-3
D gene: TRBD2

CDR3 DNA: TGTGCCAGCAGTAGAGGACTAGCGGGGAGCACAGATACGCAGTATTTT
CDR3 protein: CASSRGLAGSTDTQYF
clone size: -
V gene: TRBV27
J gene: TRBJ2-3
D gene: TRBD2

CDR3 DNA: TGCGCCAGCAGCTTGGCCGCAGGGGTGAACACCGGGGAGCTGTTTTTT
CDR3 protein: CASSLAAGVNTGELFF
clone size: many
V gene: TRBV5-1
J gene: TRBJ2-2
D gene: -

CDR3 DNA: TGTGCCAGCAGTTTACCGGTTACCGGGGAGCTGTTTTTT
CDR3 protein: CASSLPVTGELFF
clone size: -
V gene: TRBV12-3/TRBV12-4
J gene: TRBJ2-2
D gene: -

CDR3 DNA: TGTGCCAGCAGCTCTTTCACAGGGGGCGACTACGAGCAGTACTTC
CDR3 protein: CASSSFTGGDYEQYF
clone size: -
V gene: TRBV5-4
J gene: TRBJ2-7
D gene: TRBD1

CDR3 DNA: TGTGCCAGCAGGGTTCGGACTAGCGGCTCCTACGAGCAGTACTTC
CDR3 protein: CASRVRTSGSYEQYF
clone size: -
V gene: TRBV28
J gene: TRBJ2-7
D gene: TRBD2

CDR3 DNA: TGCGCCAGCAGCTTGGAGGGGATTAATGAAAAACTGTTTTTT
CDR3 protein: CASSLEGINEKLFF
clone size: -
V gene: TRBV5-1
J gene: TRBJ1-4
D gene: -

CDR3 DNA: TGTGCCAGTACCACGTCGGGGAGGTTGGAGCAGTTCTTC
CDR3 protein: CASTTSGRLEQFF
clone size: -
V gene: TRBV28
J gene: TRBJ2-1
D gene: -

CDR3 DNA: TGTGCCAGCAGCGTAGAATCGGGAGCTTCAGATACGCAGTATTTT
CDR3 protein: CASSVESGASDTQYF
clone size: -
V gene: TRBV9
J gene: TRBJ2-3
D gene: -

CDR3 DNA: TGTGCCAGCAGAATAGCCATGCTCGGGACAGTGAACACTGAAGCTTTCTTT
CDR3 protein: CASRIAMLGTVNTEAFF
clone size: -
V gene: TRBV5-4
J gene: TRBJ1-1
D gene: TRBD1

CDR3 DNA: TGTGCCAGCAGCCCTCTCCCAGGACTAGCGGCCACGAGCTCCTACAATGAGCAGTTCTTC
CDR3 protein: CASSPLPGLAATSSYNEQFF
clone size: -
V gene: TRBV3-1/TRBV3-2
J gene: TRBJ2-1
D gene: TRBD2